These T cell receptor beta chains were read from a single sample in a study of early T cells in non-severe SARS-CoV-2 infection. TCRdb redid the calling of the 5' RACE reads with MiXCR, one entry per CDR3 protein. This sample carries roughly 120,000 distinct CDR3 sequences, 15% of them seen once, and the ten largest clones take 21%. Sequenced: whole blood. The receptors originated from an adult who was a healthcare worker with PCR-confirmed SARS-CoV-2 infection or an uninfected control (not recorded which). Both conserved end residues are part of each CDR3. Each record gives: J gene, D gene, clone size, CDR3 length, V gene, CDR3 DNA, CDR3 protein. A D gene is named only where the DNA matches it firmly. Where a row states a size, it is once, few, many or the class of an expanded clone; other rows omit it.

J: TRBJ1-4
D: NA
size: NA
length: 15
V: TRBV13
DNA: TGTGCCAGCCGACCCGCCGAGGGGGGCAATGAAAAACTGTTTTTT
CDR3: CASRPAEGGNEKLFF

J: TRBJ1-1
D: NA
size: few
length: 14
V: TRBV7-2
DNA: TGTGCCAGCAGCTTAGGAGCTGGGGGCACTGAAGCTTTCTTT
CDR3: CASSLGAGGTEAFF

J: TRBJ2-3
D: NA
size: NA
length: 15
V: TRBV6-1
DNA: TGTGCCAGCAGTGAAGCTTGGGTTGGCGCAGATACGCAGTATTTT
CDR3: CASSEAWVGADTQYF

J: TRBJ1-5
D: NA
size: few
length: 13
V: TRBV5-1
DNA: TGCGCCAGCAGCTTTGACAGCAATCAGCCCCAGCATTTT
CDR3: CASSFDSNQPQHF

J: TRBJ1-2
D: TRBD1
size: NA
length: 14
V: TRBV5-6
DNA: TGTGCCAGCATTCGAGGGGGCATCGGCTATGGCTACACCTTC
CDR3: CASIRGGIGYGYTF

J: TRBJ2-1
D: TRBD2
size: few
length: 17
V: TRBV20-1
DNA: TGCAGTGCTAGCTGGGCTCGGGGGGGAAACCTCTACAATGAGCAGTTCTTC
CDR3: CSASWARGGNLYNEQFF

J: TRBJ1-1
D: NA
size: many
length: 15
V: TRBV20-1
DNA: TGCAGTGCTAGAGATACGGGCCGCCTTTGGACTGAAGCTTTCTTT
CDR3: CSARDTGRLWTEAFF

J: TRBJ2-7
D: NA
size: NA
length: 14
V: TRBV6-2/TRBV6-3
DNA: TGTGCCAGCAGTTATTCGACGTTGAACTACGAGCAGTACTTC
CDR3: CASSYSTLNYEQYF

J: TRBJ1-3
D: NA
size: few
length: 12
V: TRBV30
DNA: TGTGCCTGGAGTGTACTAGGGAACACCATATATTTT
CDR3: CAWSVLGNTIYF

J: TRBJ1-5
D: TRBD1
size: NA
length: 14
V: TRBV9
DNA: TGTGCCAGCAGCGGGACAGGGCGGGATCAGCCCCAGCATTTT
CDR3: CASSGTGRDQPQHF

J: TRBJ2-5
D: TRBD2
size: many
length: 16
V: TRBV10-3
DNA: TGTGCCATCAGTTCAGGGACTAGCGGAGACGGTGAGACCCAGTACTTC
CDR3: CAISSGTSGDGETQYF

J: TRBJ1-2
D: NA
size: NA
length: 13
V: TRBV15
DNA: TGTGCCACCAGCAGAGGGGCAGTCTATGGCTACACCTTC
CDR3: CATSRGAVYGYTF

J: TRBJ2-3
D: TRBD2
size: few
length: 18
V: TRBV7-8
DNA: TGTGCCAGCAGCACCGGACTAGCGGGGGGCCGTTTCACAGATACGCAGTATTTT
CDR3: CASSTGLAGGRFTDTQYF

J: TRBJ2-1
D: NA
size: NA
length: 14
V: TRBV20-1
DNA: TGCACCGCGGGGAGCAGGAGCTCCTACAATGAGCAGTTCTTC
CDR3: CTAGSRSSYNEQFF

J: TRBJ2-1
D: NA
size: NA
length: 14
V: TRBV2
DNA: TGTGCCAGCAGTGCCCGGGTTACCTACAATGAGCAGTTCTTC
CDR3: CASSARVTYNEQFF

J: TRBJ2-2
D: NA
size: NA
length: 17
V: TRBV3-1
DNA: TGTGCCAGCAGCCCCCCCTCTGCAGGGCAAAGGGCCGGGGAGCTGTTTTTT
CDR3: CASSPPSAGQRAGELFF

J: TRBJ2-2
D: NA
size: many
length: 13
V: TRBV27
DNA: TGTGCCAGCAGTTTAGGGTCGGCCGGGGAGCTGTTTTTT
CDR3: CASSLGSAGELFF

J: TRBJ2-1
D: TRBD2
size: NA
length: 13
V: TRBV20-1
DNA: TGCAGTGTCCCCGGGACTATCAACAATGAGCAGTTCTTC
CDR3: CSVPGTINNEQFF

J: TRBJ1-1
D: TRBD1
size: NA
length: 13
V: TRBV30
DNA: TGTGCCTGGAGGTCAGGGGGAAACACTGAAGCTTTCTTT
CDR3: CAWRSGGNTEAFF

J: TRBJ2-5
D: TRBD2
size: many
length: 15
V: TRBV11-2
DNA: TGTGCCAGCAGCTTAAGCGGGGGGGTCCAAGAGACCCAGTACTTC
CDR3: CASSLSGGVQETQYF

J: TRBJ1-2
D: NA
size: NA
length: 15
V: TRBV6-4
DNA: TGTGCCAGCACCCCCAGGGAGGGATCAGACTATGGCTACACCTTC
CDR3: CASTPREGSDYGYTF

J: TRBJ2-3
D: TRBD1
size: NA
length: 11
V: TRBV3-1
DNA: TGTGCCAGCAGCGAAAGGACAGGGCAGTATTTT
CDR3: CASSERTGQYF

J: TRBJ2-3
D: NA
size: NA
length: 12
V: TRBV20-1
DNA: TGCAGTGCCTCTGGGGGGCCAGATACGCAGTATTTT
CDR3: CSASGGPDTQYF

J: TRBJ1-2
D: NA
size: NA
length: 14
V: TRBV2
DNA: TGTGCCAGCAGTGAAGGACGCCCAGACTATGGCTACACCTTC
CDR3: CASSEGRPDYGYTF

J: TRBJ2-2
D: TRBD2
size: many
length: 15
V: TRBV5-4
DNA: TGTGCCAGCAGCTTAGAACTAGCGGGTACCGGGGAGCTGTTTTTT
CDR3: CASSLELAGTGELFF

J: TRBJ2-3
D: NA
size: NA
length: 12
V: TRBV29-1
DNA: TGCAGCGTTGAAGATGGCACAGATACGCAGTATTTT
CDR3: CSVEDGTDTQYF

J: TRBJ2-3
D: NA
size: many
length: 14
V: TRBV10-1
DNA: TGCGCCAGCAGTGAGACCCCTTACACAGATACGCAGTATTTT
CDR3: CASSETPYTDTQYF

J: TRBJ2-5
D: NA
size: few
length: 13
V: TRBV7-9
DNA: TGTGCCAGCAGCTTACCCCCGGGGGAGACCCAGTACTTC
CDR3: CASSLPPGETQYF